The clone carrying this T cell receptor (beta chain) was picked up one time. Its antigen is as yet unknown. The germline V gene encodes CDR1 LNHDA and CDR2 SQIVND (reference sequence). CDR3 length equals 17 residues. Trimming stripped 5 bases from V and 0 bases from J, with 17 bases between. Only in-frame clones appear in the TCRdb table, and some are missing; sequencing was by immunoSEQ multiplex PCR. The repertoire holds under 150,000 clones, roughly 87% seen once, with roughly a tenth in the top ten. The data are from a study of T cell responses to AZD1222 COVID-19 vaccine. Study-level findings and limits: Recipients of two AZD1222 doses showed rising Spike-specific TCR breadth and depth.

The sample here was peripheral blood, taken 28 days after the second AZD1222 dose. The receptor was isolated from an adult who received the AZD1222 COVID-19 vaccine. The chain is built from TRBV19 and TRBJ1-3; D not certain. CDR3 sequence (DNA): TGTGCCAGTAGTCGTTATGGGCCGGGGAGCTCTGGAAACACCATATATTTT. Translated: CASSRYGPGSSGNTIYF.